This TCR beta chain was retrieved from a study of blood T cell repertoires in COVID-19. Across the study: Acute and convalescent COVID-19 specimens originated in the United States, Italy and Spain. PBMCs, B-cell-depleted T cells, or T cells provided the cDNA or gDNA that made up the material.

The germline CDR1 and CDR2 sequences are SGHAT and FQNNGV. The V segment lost 5 bases and the J segment 2 bases; nucleotides outside the gene matches: 7. The CDR3 runs 15 residues. Per the study methods: Amplification with reference gene primers provided the estimates of nucleated cell counts. The repertoire was sequenced with immunoSEQ multiplex PCR; TCRdb's copy has only in-frame clones and lacks some. V, J and clone size are those of that table, while D and trimming were read from the DNA. The sample has 140,000 to 150,000 clones, roughly 90% seen once. Ages ranged from about 18 to 100 years, with residence in some 25 US areas.

This chain links TRBV11-2 with TRBJ2-7; the match to TRBD1 covers 9 bases. This TCR was recovered from a man over 45 who had recovered from COVID-19. Sequencing was carried out using PBMCs or T cells enriched from blood (not recorded which). The CDR3 nucleotides are TGTGCCAGCAGCATCAAACAGGGGGCACCCTACGAGCAGTACTTC. This sequence encodes CASSIKQGAPYEQYF.